Below are 23 T cell receptor beta chains sequenced from a single sample in a study of Ad26.COV2.S vaccination and SARS-CoV-2 variants. Clones were sequenced by immunoSEQ multiplex PCR, and TCRdb holds only the in-frame ones, with some missing. The table has some 300,000 clones, approximately 86% seen once. As for treatment: roughly 18 received Ad26.COV2.S at low or high dose, single or two shots; 5 received placebo; per-sample allocation not given. Samples came from day 63 after the first vaccine or placebo injection. Sample: peripheral blood, taken in a trial of Ad26.COV2.S vaccine versus placebo. These receptor sequences come from a person aged 18-60 years who received the Ad26.COV2.S COVID-19 vaccine or a placebo.

The genes are TRBV5-6 and TRBJ1-5; D gene uncertain. This CDR3 region has 13 residues. CDR1 and CDR2 (germline): SGHDT, YYEEEE. V dropped 4 bases and J dropped 0 bases, with 5 bases sitting between them. The CDR3 sequence: CASSRSSNQPQHF. In DNA, the CDR3 is TGTGCCAGCAGCCGAAGTAGCAATCAGCCCCAGCATTTT.

The chain recombines TRBV7-2 with TRBJ1-2, with 8 bases identical to TRBD1. Germline V gene sequence: CDR1 SGHTA, CDR2 FQGNSA. The V segment lost 8 bases and the J segment 4 bases; nucleotides outside the gene matches: 3. The CDR3 has 12 residues. The CDR3 loop is CASVQGAYGYTF. The DNA for the CDR3 is TGTGCCAGCGTGCAGGGGGCCTATGGCTACACCTTC.

The rearrangement links TRBV5-1 to TRBJ2-7; tentatively, D is TRBD1 or TRBD2 (5 bases each). CDR3 size: 15 residues. V lost 0 bases, J lost 3 bases, and 13 bases lay in between. Germline V gene sequence: CDR1 SGHRS, CDR2 YFSETQ. CDR3 in amino acids: CASSLAWAGSYEQYF. The CDR3 DNA sequence: TGCGCCAGCAGCTTGGCTTGGGCAGGGAGCTACGAGCAGTACTTC.

The chain links TRBV5-4 to TRBJ2-3; 12 nucleotides agree with TRBD2. V trimming: 4 bases; J trimming: 6 bases; junction bases outside the gene matches: 15. This CDR3 spans 18 amino acids. From germline, CDR1 is SGHNT and CDR2 YYREEE (reference sequence). In DNA, the CDR3 is TGTGCCAGCAGCCCCGGACTAGCGGGGACCCCAGGGGCGGATACGCAGTATTTT. This translates into CASSPGLAGTPGADTQYF.

This chain connects TRBV12-3 or TRBV12-4 to TRBJ1-5; D ambiguous. Trimming left V 1 base short and J 11 bases short, with 12 bases between. The CDR3 contains 13 residues. CDR3 amino acids: CASSLGSILAQHF. DNA of the CDR3: TGTGCCAGCAGTTTAGGATCCATATTGGCCCAGCATTTT.

The chain uses TRBV5-1 and TRBJ1-2, with a possible D match to TRBD1 (6 bases). Per the germline V gene, CDR1 is SGHRS and CDR2 is YFSETQ. V was trimmed by 5 bases and J by 2 bases, leaving 10 bases between them. CDR3 length equals 13 residues. Written as DNA, the CDR3 is TGCGCCAGCAGTTTCGGACAGAACTATGGCTACACCTTC. Its translation is CASSFGQNYGYTF.

This clone was detected only once. The chain couples TRBV4-3 to TRBJ2-7; TRBD2 aligns across 9 bases. The length of the CDR3 is 19 residues. V lost 0 bases, J lost 3 bases, and 15 bases stayed unmatched. Germline V gene lookup returns CDR1 LGHNA and CDR2 YSLEER. CDR3 DNA sequence: TGCGCCAGCAGCCAAGAGGATTCACGGGGACTAGCCCTATTCTACGAGCAGTACTTC. This codes for CASSQEDSRGLALFYEQYF.

The V call is TRBV6-5, the J call TRBJ1-2, with D unresolved. There are 13 residues in the CDR3. V was trimmed by 6 bases and J by 6 bases, leaving 14 bases between them. CDR1 is MNHEY and CDR2 is SVGAGI in the germline V gene. CDR3 protein: CASRKRPEHGYTF. The CDR3 nucleotides are TGTGCCAGCAGAAAACGACCCGAGCATGGCTACACCTTC.

The genes are TRBV6-1 and TRBJ2-1, with D possibly TRBD2 on 5 matching bases. The CDR3 extends over 15 amino acids. V was trimmed by 3 bases and J by 8 bases, leaving 17 bases between them. Germline CDR1 MNHNS, CDR2 SASEGT. This CDR3 is CASSDSGSGSDEQFF. CDR3 sequence (DNA): TGTGCCAGCAGTGATTCGGGGTCAGGTTCGGATGAGCAGTTCTTC.

The chain combines TRBV20-1 with TRBJ2-5; no clear D gene. Deletions cut 4 bases from V and 1 base from J, with 4 bases between. The germline V gene has CDR1 DFQATT and CDR2 SNEGSKA (reference sequence). CDR3 size: 11 residues. Here the CDR3 DNA reads TGCAGTGCTAACCCCCAAGAGACCCAGTACTTC. Its translation: CSANPQETQYF.

The chain links TRBV18 to TRBJ2-2, with no clear D. V was pared by 6 bases and J by 10 bases, with 12 bases between. The CDR3 consists of 12 residues. The germline V gene encodes CDR1 KGHSH and CDR2 LQKENI. CDR3 in DNA: TGTGCCAGCTCTCACCTCCCCCCGGAGCTGTTTTTT. Translated, it gives CASSHLPPELFF.

The rearrangement uses TRBV25-1 and TRBJ2-2; 10 bases agree with TRBD1. This CDR3 comprises 14 residues. Trimming at V came to 7 bases and at J to 6 bases, leaving 5 bases not matched to a gene. CDR1 is MGHDK and CDR2 is SYGVNS in the germline V gene. This chain's CDR3 is CASIETGGPGELFF. The CDR3 nucleotides read TGTGCCAGCATTGAGACAGGGGGCCCCGGGGAGCTGTTTTTT.

CDR3 coding DNA: TGTGCCAGAGTGATTGTCCAGATACAAACAGGGGTACCGATGACTGAAGCTTTCTTT. This gives the protein CARVIVQIQTGVPMTEAFF. The rearrangement joins TRBV6-4 to TRBJ1-1, with 7 bases lining up with TRBD1. CDR3 length: 19 residues. Germline V gene sequence: CDR1 MRHNA, CDR2 SNTAGT. V shed 9 bases and J 5 bases; nucleotides not matched to a gene: 27.

The J gene is TRBJ2-1, the V gene TRBV18; 7 nucleotides match TRBD1. Germline trimming cut 6 bases from V and 5 bases from J; bases unmatched to any gene: 10. Germline lookup yields CDR1 KGHSH and CDR2 LQKENI. The CDR3 covers 15 residues. CDR3 nucleotide sequence: TGTGCCAGCTCCCCGTTAATCGGGACAGACAATGAGCAGTTCTTC. Its translation is CASSPLIGTDNEQFF.

The chain links TRBV4-2 to TRBJ1-5; 8 positions agree with TRBD1. Germline trimming cut 4 bases from V and 5 bases from J; bases unmatched to any gene: 13. The CDR3 runs to 17 residues. The germline V gene has CDR1 LGHNA and CDR2 YNFKEQ. In DNA, the CDR3 is TGTGCCAGCAGCCCAGGGGAGAGGGCCAGGGGGCATCAGCCCCAGCATTTT. Translation gives CASSPGERARGHQPQHF.

The count of this clone is one. V gene TRBV5-4 combines with J gene TRBJ1-5; D remains ambiguous. The CDR3 is made up of 14 amino acids. The V gene lost 4 bases and the J gene lost 6 bases, with 14 bases spanning the gap. The germline gives CDR1 SGHNT, CDR2 YYREEE (reference sequence). CDR3 sequence reads: CASSQGGIGQPQHF. The CDR3 nucleotides are TGTGCCAGCAGCCAAGGAGGAATAGGTCAGCCCCAGCATTTT. Full variable domain (remainder filled in from reference TRBV5-4 and TRBJ1-5): ETGVTQSPTHLIKTRGQQVTLRCSSQSGHNTVSWYQQALGQGPQFIFQYYREEENGRGNFPPRFSGLQFPNYSSELNVNALELDDSALYLCASSQGGIGQPQHFGDGTRLSIL.

The CDR3 reads CASSLSRGRETEAFF. CDR3 bases: TGTGCCAGCAGCTTATCGCGGGGGCGCGAGACTGAAGCTTTCTTT. The V call is TRBV7-2, the J call TRBJ1-1, with D tentatively TRBD1 (6 bases). Germline V gives CDR1 SGHTA, CDR2 FQGNSA. The V and J ends lost 2 bases and 5 bases respectively, with 15 bases between them. The CDR3 covers 15 residues. The complete variable domain, with remaining parts taken from reference TRBV7-2 and TRBJ1-1, reads GAGVSQSPSNKVTEKGKDVELRCDPISGHTALYWYRQSLGQGLEFLIYFQGNSAPDKSGLPSDRFSAERTGGSVSTLTIQRTQQEDSAVYLCASSLSRGRETEAFFGQGTRLTVV.

V usage is TRBV30 and J usage is TRBJ1-2, with D uncertain. Deletions cut 3 bases from V and 3 bases from J, with 11 bases between. Per the germline V gene, CDR1 is GTSNPN and CDR2 is SVGIG (reference sequence). There are 13 residues in the CDR3. The CDR3 DNA sequence: TGTGCCTGGAGGGGAGAGGTACACTATGGCTACACCTTC. Encoded protein: CAWRGEVHYGYTF.

CDR3 protein: CASSSNLPGQKETQYF. The CDR3 DNA sequence: TGTGCCAGCAGTTCCAATCTTCCAGGCCAGAAAGAGACCCAGTACTTC. This rearrangement joins TRBV6-5 to TRBJ2-5; no firm D call. Germline V gives CDR1 MNHEY, CDR2 SVGAGI. Trimming shortened V by 4 bases and J by 3 bases, and 18 bases separated the two germline ends. CDR3 length equals 16 residues.

The genes are TRBV11-2 and TRBJ2-7; D call uncertain. There are 15 residues in the CDR3. Germline values: CDR1 SGHAT, CDR2 FQNNGV. The ends were cut back, 1 base at V and 0 bases at J, with 10 bases in the middle. The CDR3 bases are TGTGCCAGCAGCTTAGGTCAGGCCAACTCCTACGAGCAGTACTTC. Translation: CASSLGQANSYEQYF. The full variable domain, with the rest looked up from reference TRBV11-2 and TRBJ2-7, is EAGVAQSPRYKIIEKRQSVAFWCNPISGHATLYWYQQILGQGPKLLIQFQNNGVVDDSQLPKDRFSAERLKGVDSTLKIQPAKLEDSAVYLCASSLGQANSYEQYFGPGTRLTVT.

There are a few counts of this clone. The chain has TRBV6-1 and TRBJ1-5; D is possibly TRBD1 (5 bases). Trimming stripped 3 bases from V and 2 bases from J, with 17 bases between. CDR3 length: 17 residues. In germline, CDR1 is MNHNS, CDR2 SASEGT. CDR3 DNA: TGTGCCAGCAGTGAGGGGGTTTCGGGGGTGGGCAATCAGCCCCAGCATTTT. As protein: CASSEGVSGVGNQPQHF.

This chain uses TRBV2 with TRBJ2-3; D is unresolved. The CDR3 extends over 14 amino acids. Trimming cost V 0 bases and J 4 bases, with 8 bases left between them. Germline CDR1 and CDR2: SNHLY and FYNNEI. The CDR3 protein is CASSEAGMADTQYF. The CDR3 DNA reads as TGTGCCAGCAGTGAAGCGGGGATGGCAGATACGCAGTATTTT.

The chain has TRBV6-2 or TRBV6-3 and TRBJ2-7; D perhaps matches TRBD1 (5 bases). Germline V lookup: CDR1 MNHEY, CDR2 SVGEGT. Trimming left V 4 bases short and J 1 base short, with 11 bases between. This CDR3 has 14 amino acids. CDR3 DNA: TGTGCCAGCAGTTTTTGGACATCGTCCTACGAGCAGTACTTC. It is translated as CASSFWTSSYEQYF.